The clone carrying this TCR beta chain has a count of ten or more. Read coverage stops 3 residues before the CDR3 terminus; the germline J gene supplies the remainder. The data were taken from a study of T cell clonality in common variable immunodeficiency. This CDR3 is built from 16 residues. Trimming stripped 1 base from V and 7 bases from J, with 14 bases between. In germline, CDR1 is MNHNS, CDR2 SASEGT. Control and CVID samples contributed equal amounts of genomic DNA. Data came from immunoSEQ multiplex PCR; TCRdb stores just in-frame clones and leaves some out. Listed for the sample are some 50,000 clones, none seen a single time.

The TCR was taken from a person between 18 and 70 years old in good health. The sequenced sample consisted of peripheral blood mononuclear cells. The chain is built from TRBV6-1 and TRBJ2-6; D is unclear. The CDR3 sequence: CASSEDALWAANVLTF. Partial CDR3 DNA: TGTGCCAGCAGTGAAGACGCTCTCTGGGCTGCCAACGTC.